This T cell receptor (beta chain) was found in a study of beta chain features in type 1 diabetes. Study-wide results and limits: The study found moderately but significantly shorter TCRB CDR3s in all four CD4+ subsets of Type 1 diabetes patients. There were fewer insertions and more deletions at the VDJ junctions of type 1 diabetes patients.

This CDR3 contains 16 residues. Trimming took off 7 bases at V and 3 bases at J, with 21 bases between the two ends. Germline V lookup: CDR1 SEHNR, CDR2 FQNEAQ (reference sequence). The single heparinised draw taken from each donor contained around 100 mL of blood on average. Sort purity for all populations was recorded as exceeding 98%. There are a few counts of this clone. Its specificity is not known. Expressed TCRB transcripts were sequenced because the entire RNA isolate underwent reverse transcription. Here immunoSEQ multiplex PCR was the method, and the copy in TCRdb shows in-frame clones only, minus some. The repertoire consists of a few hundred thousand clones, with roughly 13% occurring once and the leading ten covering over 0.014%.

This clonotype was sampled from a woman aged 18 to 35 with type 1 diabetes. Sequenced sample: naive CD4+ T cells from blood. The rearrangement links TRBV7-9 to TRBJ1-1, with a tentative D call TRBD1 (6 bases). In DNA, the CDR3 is TGTGCCAGCACCCTCGGGGGGGGCGCCCAATACACTGAAGCTTTCTTT. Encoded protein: CASTLGGGAQYTEAFF. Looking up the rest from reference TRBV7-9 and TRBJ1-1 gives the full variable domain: DTGVSQNPRHKITKRGQNVTFRCDPISEHNRLYWYRQTLGQGPEFLTYFQNEAQLEKSRLLSDRFSAERPKGSFSTLEIQRTEQGDSAMYLCASTLGGGAQYTEAFFGQGTRLTVV.